This T cell receptor beta chain appears in the sequencing data of a study of Graves' ophthalmopathy and Graves' hyperthyroidism. About 10 ml of fresh blood yielded the PBMCs by density gradient. Amplification targeted the TCR beta CDR3 regions, with RNA transcripts as the source material. The authors performed first-round RT-PCR with HTBI primers and then a second-round multiplex PCR. TCRdb reprocessed the multiplex PCR reads via MiXCR and lists one record per CDR3 protein. The sample lists under 400,000 distinct CDR3 sequences, 17% seen once, with about 12% in the top ten. To note about this clonotype: Its antigen remains unknown.

Study results and caveats: Most expanded clonotypes from thyroid (those above 0.001 frequency) were also found in blood.

Germline V lookup: CDR1 SGHRS, CDR2 YFSETQ. The CDR3 covers 15 residues. Losses at the gene ends were 5 bases for V and 0 bases for J; bases not matched to a gene: 4. The rearrangement uses TRBV5-1 and TRBJ2-2; 7 bases are shared with TRBD1. This clonotype was obtained from an adult man with Graves' ophthalmopathy. The sample taken for sequencing was peripheral blood. CDR3 sequence reads: CASRRGQSNTGELFF. CDR3 sequence (DNA): TGCGCCAGCAGGAGGGGACAGTCGAACACCGGGGAGCTGTTTTTT.